The 13 T cell receptor beta chains below come from one sample, sequenced in a study of T cells in Graves' hyperthyroidism and ophthalmopathy. Amplification of TCR beta CDR3 regions was performed using RNA transcripts as template. Primed by the HTBI set, a first-round RT-PCR was run on the TCR CDR3. Each CDR3 protein gets one entry after TCRdb re-called the multiplex PCR reads with MiXCR. The sample comprises some 500,000 distinct CDR3 sequences, about 24% of which are singletons, and roughly 12% rests with the top ten. Sequenced input: blood. These receptors all stem from a woman in her thirties with Graves' ophthalmopathy.

This clonotype was observed a handful of times. V and J are TRBV6-5 and TRBJ2-4; D is uncertain. The CDR3 has 17 amino acids. In germline, CDR1 is MNHEY, CDR2 SVGAGI. V dropped 0 bases and J dropped 2 bases, with 14 bases sitting between them. The CDR3 region is CASSYSKFAQSKNIQYF. The CDR3 DNA sequence: TGTGCCAGCAGTTACTCGAAGTTTGCCCAGTCCAAAAACATTCAGTACTTC.

This clonotype was seen at least ten times. The chain is built from TRBV20-1 and TRBJ1-1; no clear D gene. V dropped 5 bases and J dropped 2 bases, with 12 bases sitting between them. This CDR3 is 13 amino acids long. Germline V lookup: CDR1 DFQATT, CDR2 SNEGSKA (reference sequence). The CDR3 protein is CSAPDNINTEAFF. The DNA of the CDR3 is TGCAGTGCTCCCGACAATATCAACACTGAAGCTTTCTTT.

The chain couples TRBV2 to TRBJ1-1; 9 bases match TRBD1. Germline CDR1 reads SNHLY; CDR2 reads FYNNEI. This CDR3 has 16 residues. V shed 5 bases and J 0 bases; nucleotides not matched to a gene: 7. CDR3 DNA sequence: TGTGCCAGCAGTTCAGGGACAGGGTTTTTGAACACTGAAGCTTTCTTT. It codes for CASSSGTGFLNTEAFF.

This clonotype has more than one count but fewer than ten. The chain combines TRBV10-2 with TRBJ2-2; a possible D gene is TRBD2 (6 bases). V lost 9 bases and J 6 bases, leaving 17 bases between the germline ends. Germline V gene sequence: CDR1 WSHSY, CDR2 SAAADI. This CDR3 is built from 14 residues. CDR3 in DNA: TGCGCCAGTTCCAGCGGGCGCGGCGCCGGGGAGCTGTTTTTT. It specifies CASSSGRGAGELFF.

The rearrangement links TRBV20-1 to TRBJ1-6, with TRBD1 identical over 7 bases. The CDR3 sequence is 12 residues long. CDR1 DFQATT and CDR2 SNEGSKA come from the germline V gene (reference sequence). Trimming took 6 bases from V and 10 from J; bases not matched to a gene: 6. The CDR3 DNA reads TGCAGTGCCGGGACAGCTCAGTCACCCCTCCACTTT. It specifies CSAGTAQSPLHF.

This clonotype was observed at least ten times. V usage is TRBV6-5 and J usage is TRBJ1-5, with TRBD1 as a possible D gene (6 bases). CDR1 and CDR2 (germline): MNHEY, SVGAGI. Trimming shortened V by 2 bases and J by 7 bases, and 18 bases separated the two germline ends. The CDR3 runs 16 residues. The CDR3 sequence: CASSYRSGQGSQPQHF. CDR3 in DNA: TGTGCCAGCAGTTACAGGTCGGGGCAGGGGAGCCAGCCCCAGCATTTT.

Only a few counts were recorded for this clonotype. The rearrangement links TRBV3-1 to TRBJ1-2; D call uncertain. The CDR3 spans 14 residues. V was clipped by 4 bases and J by 5 bases, with 14 bases between them. CDR1 is LGHDT, CDR2 YNNKEL, per germline (reference sequence). CDR3 DNA sequence: TGTGCCAGCAGCCTACGGACGCCAGATTATGGCTACACCTTC. Encoded protein: CASSLRTPDYGYTF.

The sample holds many counts of this clonotype. The chain recombines TRBV12-3 or TRBV12-4 with TRBJ1-1; possibly TRBD1 for D (5 bases). V lost 6 bases to trimming and J lost 1 base, with 12 bases between them. The CDR3 runs 14 residues. In DNA, the CDR3 is TGTGCCAGCAGCTGGGCAGGGTCGAACACTGAAGCTTTCTTT. Amino acid sequence: CASSWAGSNTEAFF.

This clonotype was detected many times. CDR3 in DNA: TGTGCCACCAGCAGAGAATTTACTTCCCTTGGGGGGGAGCTGTTTTTT. It is translated as CATSREFTSLGGELFF. The J gene is TRBJ2-2, the V gene TRBV15; D is ambiguous. Germline values: CDR1 LNHNV, CDR2 YYDKDF (reference sequence). The V gene lost 0 bases and the J gene lost 8 bases, with 16 bases spanning the gap. CDR3 length: 16 amino acids.

This clonotype was found many times. This sequence joins TRBV12-3 or TRBV12-4 and TRBJ1-2; D not certain. V shed 3 bases and J shed 8 bases, with 16 bases lying between them. This CDR3 has 14 amino acids. The CDR3 region has the DNA TGTGCCAGCAGTTTCTCGCCGGAGTCCGGCGGCTACACCTTC. Protein sequence: CASSFSPESGGYTF.

The chain combines TRBV20-1 with TRBJ1-1, with D maybe TRBD1 (5 bases). V lost 7 bases and J 4 bases, leaving 13 bases between the germline ends. CDR3 length equals 12 residues. The germline CDR1 and CDR2 sequences are DFQATT and SNEGSKA (reference sequence). The CDR3 spells CSVGVGSTEAFF. In nucleotides, the CDR3 is TGCAGTGTGGGGGTAGGGAGCACTGAAGCTTTCTTT.

The V gene is TRBV6-2 or TRBV6-3, the J gene TRBJ2-5; 11 nucleotides line up with TRBD2. Germline V gene sequence: CDR1 MNHEY, CDR2 SVGEGT. The trim removed 7 bases at V and 2 bases at J, leaving 12 bases unmatched. The length of the CDR3 is 17 residues. DNA of the CDR3: TGTGCCAGCACCCACAGGGCTAGCGGGGGGCCACAAGAGACCCAGTACTTC. Its protein product is CASTHRASGGPQETQYF.

CDR3 in amino acids: CASSSSGSSSYEQYF. CDR3 coding DNA: TGTGCCAGCAGCTCTAGCGGGAGTAGCTCCTACGAGCAGTACTTC. V and J are TRBV7-2 and TRBJ2-7, with 10 positions matching TRBD2. V was clipped by 4 bases and J by 0 bases; unmatched bases: 3. The germline gives CDR1 SGHTA, CDR2 FQGNSA. This CDR3 has 15 amino acids.